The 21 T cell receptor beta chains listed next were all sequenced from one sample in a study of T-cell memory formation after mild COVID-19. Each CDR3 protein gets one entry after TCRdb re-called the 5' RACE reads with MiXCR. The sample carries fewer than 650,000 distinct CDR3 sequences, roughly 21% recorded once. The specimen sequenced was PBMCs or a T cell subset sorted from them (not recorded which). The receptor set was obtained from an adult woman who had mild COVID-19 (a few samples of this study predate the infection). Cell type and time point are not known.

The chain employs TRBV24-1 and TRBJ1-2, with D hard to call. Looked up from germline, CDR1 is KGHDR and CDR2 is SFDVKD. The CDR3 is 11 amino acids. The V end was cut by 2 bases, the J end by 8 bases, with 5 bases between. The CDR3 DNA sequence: TGTGCCACCAGTGATTACTTGGGCTACACCTTC. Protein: CATSDYLGYTF.

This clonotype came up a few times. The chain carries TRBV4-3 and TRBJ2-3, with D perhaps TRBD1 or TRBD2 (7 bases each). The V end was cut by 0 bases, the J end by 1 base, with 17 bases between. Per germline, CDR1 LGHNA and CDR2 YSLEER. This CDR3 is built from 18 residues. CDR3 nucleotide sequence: TGCGCCAGCAGCCAAGAAAGGGGGCGCGGGAGTGGCACAGATACGCAGTATTTT. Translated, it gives CASSQERGRGSGTDTQYF.

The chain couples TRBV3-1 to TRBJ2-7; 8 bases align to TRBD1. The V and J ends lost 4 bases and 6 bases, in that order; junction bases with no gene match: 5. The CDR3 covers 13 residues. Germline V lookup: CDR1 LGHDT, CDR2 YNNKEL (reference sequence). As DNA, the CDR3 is TGTGCCAGCAGCCCCCTGACAGGGGTCGAGCAGTACTTC. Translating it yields CASSPLTGVEQYF.

In nucleotides, the CDR3 is TGTGCCAGCCATCAGTCGGGGGTTCTCACAGATACGCAGTATTTT. Translated, it gives CASHQSGVLTDTQYF. The chain recombines TRBV2 with TRBJ2-3; TRBD2 is a possible D gene (6 bases). Germline CDR1 reads SNHLY; CDR2 reads FYNNEI. The CDR3 loop spans 15 amino acids. Trimming removed 8 bases from V and 2 bases from J, with 17 bases in between.

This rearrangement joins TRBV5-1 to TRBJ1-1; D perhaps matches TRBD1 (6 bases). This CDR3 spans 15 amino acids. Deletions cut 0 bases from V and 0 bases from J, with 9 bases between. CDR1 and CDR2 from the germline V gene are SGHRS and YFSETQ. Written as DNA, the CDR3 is TGCGCCAGCAGCTTGGGACAGGCCATGAACACTGAAGCTTTCTTT. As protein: CASSLGQAMNTEAFF.

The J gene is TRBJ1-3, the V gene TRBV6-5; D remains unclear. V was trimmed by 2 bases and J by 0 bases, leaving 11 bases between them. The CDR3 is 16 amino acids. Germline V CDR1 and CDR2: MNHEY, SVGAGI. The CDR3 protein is CASSYLSHSSGNTIYF. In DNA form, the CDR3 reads TGTGCCAGCAGTTACCTCAGTCATAGCTCTGGAAACACCATATATTTT.

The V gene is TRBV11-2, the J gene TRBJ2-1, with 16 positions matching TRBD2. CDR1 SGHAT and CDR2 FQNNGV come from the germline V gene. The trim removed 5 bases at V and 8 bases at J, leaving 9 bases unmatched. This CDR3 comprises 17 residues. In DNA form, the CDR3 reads TGTGCCAGCAGCACAAGGGGGACTAGCGGGAGGGCTTATGAGCAGTTCTTC. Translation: CASSTRGTSGRAYEQFF.

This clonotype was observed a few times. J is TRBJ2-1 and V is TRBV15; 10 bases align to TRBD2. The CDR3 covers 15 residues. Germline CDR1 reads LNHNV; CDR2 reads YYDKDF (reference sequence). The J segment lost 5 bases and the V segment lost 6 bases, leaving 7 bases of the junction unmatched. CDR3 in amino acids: CATSSASGGNNEQFF. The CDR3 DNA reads TGTGCCACCAGTTCGGCTAGCGGGGGCAACAATGAGCAGTTCTTC.

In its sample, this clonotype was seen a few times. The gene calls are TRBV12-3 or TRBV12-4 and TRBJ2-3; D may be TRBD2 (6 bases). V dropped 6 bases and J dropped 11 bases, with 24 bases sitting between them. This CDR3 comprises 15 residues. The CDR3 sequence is CASSLGEDPHKGQYF. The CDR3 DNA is TGTGCCAGCAGCCTAGGGGAGGACCCCCACAAGGGGCAGTATTTT.

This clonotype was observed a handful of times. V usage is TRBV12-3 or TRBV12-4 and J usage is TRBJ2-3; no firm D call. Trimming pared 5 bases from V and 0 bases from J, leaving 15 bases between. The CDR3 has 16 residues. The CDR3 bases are TGTGCCAGCAGTCTTGGTACTTACCTTAGCACAGATACGCAGTATTTT. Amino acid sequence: CASSLGTYLSTDTQYF.

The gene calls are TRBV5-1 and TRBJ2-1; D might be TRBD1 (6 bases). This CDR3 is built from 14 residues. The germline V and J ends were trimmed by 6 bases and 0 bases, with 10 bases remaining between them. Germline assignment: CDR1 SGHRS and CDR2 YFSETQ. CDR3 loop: CASTTDSSYNEQFF. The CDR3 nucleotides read TGCGCCAGCACCACGGACAGCTCCTACAATGAGCAGTTCTTC.

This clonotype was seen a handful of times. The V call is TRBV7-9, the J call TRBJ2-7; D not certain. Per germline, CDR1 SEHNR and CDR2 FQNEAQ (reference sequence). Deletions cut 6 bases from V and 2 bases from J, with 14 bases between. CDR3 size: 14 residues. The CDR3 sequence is CASSYPERPYEQYF. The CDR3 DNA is TGTGCCAGCAGTTACCCGGAGCGTCCCTACGAGCAGTACTTC.

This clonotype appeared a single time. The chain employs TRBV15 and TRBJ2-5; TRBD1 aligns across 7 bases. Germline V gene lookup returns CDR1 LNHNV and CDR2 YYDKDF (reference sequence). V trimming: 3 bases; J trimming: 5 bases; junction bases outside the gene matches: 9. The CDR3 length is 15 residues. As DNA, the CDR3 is TGTGCCACCAGCAGCCGGGACAGCCCCCTGGAGACCCAGTACTTC. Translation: CATSSRDSPLETQYF.

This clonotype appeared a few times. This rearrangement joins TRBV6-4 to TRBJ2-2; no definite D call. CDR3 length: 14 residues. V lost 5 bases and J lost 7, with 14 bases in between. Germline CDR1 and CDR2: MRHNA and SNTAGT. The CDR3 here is CASSLGFQGGELFF. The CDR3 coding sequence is TGTGCCAGCAGTCTTGGCTTCCAAGGCGGGGAGCTGTTTTTT.

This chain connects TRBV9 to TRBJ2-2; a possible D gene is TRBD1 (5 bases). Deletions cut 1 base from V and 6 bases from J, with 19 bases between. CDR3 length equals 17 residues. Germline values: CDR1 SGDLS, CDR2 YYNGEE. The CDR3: CASSVPDLSLGAGELFF. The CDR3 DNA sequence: TGTGCCAGCAGCGTACCGGACCTGTCATTAGGGGCCGGGGAGCTGTTTTTT.

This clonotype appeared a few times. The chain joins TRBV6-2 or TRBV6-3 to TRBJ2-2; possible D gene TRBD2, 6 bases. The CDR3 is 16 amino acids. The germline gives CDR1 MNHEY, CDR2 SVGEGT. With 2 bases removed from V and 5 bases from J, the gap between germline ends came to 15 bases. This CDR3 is CASSYGRLGVTGELFF. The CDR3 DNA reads TGTGCCAGCAGTTACGGGAGGTTAGGAGTGACCGGGGAGCTGTTTTTT.

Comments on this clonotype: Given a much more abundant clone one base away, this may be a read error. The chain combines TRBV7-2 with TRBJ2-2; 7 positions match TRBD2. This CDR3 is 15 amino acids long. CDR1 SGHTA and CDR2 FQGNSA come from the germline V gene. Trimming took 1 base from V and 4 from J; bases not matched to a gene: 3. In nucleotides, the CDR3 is TGTGCCAGCAGCTTAGTAACGGGGGGCACCGGGGAGCTGTTTTTT. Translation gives CASSLVTGGTGELFF.

The DNA for the CDR3 is TGTGCCAGCAGTTCCCCGGACAGGGGTGGCGGCTACACCTTC. Encoded protein: CASSSPDRGGGYTF. The rearrangement uses TRBV6-1 and TRBJ1-2, with TRBD1 matching over 9 bases. Germline V gives CDR1 MNHNS, CDR2 SASEGT. This CDR3 has 14 residues. V trimming: 5 bases; J trimming: 8 bases; junction bases outside the gene matches: 9.

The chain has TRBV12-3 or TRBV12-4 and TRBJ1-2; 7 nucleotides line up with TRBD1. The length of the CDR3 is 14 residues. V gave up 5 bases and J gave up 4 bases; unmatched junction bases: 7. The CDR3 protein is CASSHRRTGYGYTF. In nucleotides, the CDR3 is TGTGCCAGCAGTCACCGCCGGACAGGCTATGGCTACACCTTC.

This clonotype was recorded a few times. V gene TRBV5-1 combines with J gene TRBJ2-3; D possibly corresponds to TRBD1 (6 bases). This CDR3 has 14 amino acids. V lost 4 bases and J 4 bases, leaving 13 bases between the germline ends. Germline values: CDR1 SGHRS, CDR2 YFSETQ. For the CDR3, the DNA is TGCGCCAGCAGCAGGGGGACGGACCCAGATACGCAGTATTTT. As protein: CASSRGTDPDTQYF.

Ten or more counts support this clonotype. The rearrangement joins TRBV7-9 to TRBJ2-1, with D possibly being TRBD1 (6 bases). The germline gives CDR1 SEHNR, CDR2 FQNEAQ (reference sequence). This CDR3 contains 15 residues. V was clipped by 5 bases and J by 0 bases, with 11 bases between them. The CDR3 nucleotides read TGTGCCAGCAGCACAGGGACCAGCTCCTACAATGAGCAGTTCTTC. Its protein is CASSTGTSSYNEQFF. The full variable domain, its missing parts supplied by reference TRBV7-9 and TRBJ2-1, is DTGVSQNPRHKITKRGQNVTFRCDPISEHNRLYWYRQTLGQGPEFLTYFQNEAQLEKSRLLSDRFSAERPKGSFSTLEIQRTEQGDSAMYLCASSTGTSSYNEQFFGPGTRLTVL.